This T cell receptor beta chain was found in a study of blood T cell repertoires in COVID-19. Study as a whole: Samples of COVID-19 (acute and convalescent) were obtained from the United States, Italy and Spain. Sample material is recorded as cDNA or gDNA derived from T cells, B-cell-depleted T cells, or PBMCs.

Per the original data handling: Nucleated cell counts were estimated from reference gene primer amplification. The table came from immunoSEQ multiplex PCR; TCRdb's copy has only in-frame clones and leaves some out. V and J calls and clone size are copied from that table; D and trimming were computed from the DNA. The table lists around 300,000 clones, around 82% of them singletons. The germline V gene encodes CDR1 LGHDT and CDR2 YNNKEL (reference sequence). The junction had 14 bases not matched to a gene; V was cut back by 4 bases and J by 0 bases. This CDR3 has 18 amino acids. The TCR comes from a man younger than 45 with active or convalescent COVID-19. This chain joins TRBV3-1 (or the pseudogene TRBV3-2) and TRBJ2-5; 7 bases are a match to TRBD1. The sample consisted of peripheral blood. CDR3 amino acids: CASSLTFGTVKDQETQYF. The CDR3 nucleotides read TGTGCCAGCAGCCTTACTTTCGGGACAGTGAAGGACCAAGAGACCCAGTACTTC.